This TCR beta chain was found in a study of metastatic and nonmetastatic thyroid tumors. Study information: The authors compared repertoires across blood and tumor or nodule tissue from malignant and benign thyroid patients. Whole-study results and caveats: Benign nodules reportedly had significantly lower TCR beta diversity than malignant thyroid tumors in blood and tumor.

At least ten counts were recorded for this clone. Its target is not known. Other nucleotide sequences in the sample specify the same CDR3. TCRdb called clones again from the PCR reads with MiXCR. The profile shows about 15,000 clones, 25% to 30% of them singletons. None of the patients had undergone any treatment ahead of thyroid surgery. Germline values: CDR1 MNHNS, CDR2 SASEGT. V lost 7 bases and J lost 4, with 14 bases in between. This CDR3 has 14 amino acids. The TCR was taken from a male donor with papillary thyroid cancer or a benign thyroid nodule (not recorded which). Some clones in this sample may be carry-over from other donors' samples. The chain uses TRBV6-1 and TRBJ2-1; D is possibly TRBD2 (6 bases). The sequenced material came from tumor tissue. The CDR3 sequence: CASTKPGGYNEQFF. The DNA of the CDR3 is TGTGCCAGCACTAAACCCGGGGGTTACAATGAGCAGTTCTTC.